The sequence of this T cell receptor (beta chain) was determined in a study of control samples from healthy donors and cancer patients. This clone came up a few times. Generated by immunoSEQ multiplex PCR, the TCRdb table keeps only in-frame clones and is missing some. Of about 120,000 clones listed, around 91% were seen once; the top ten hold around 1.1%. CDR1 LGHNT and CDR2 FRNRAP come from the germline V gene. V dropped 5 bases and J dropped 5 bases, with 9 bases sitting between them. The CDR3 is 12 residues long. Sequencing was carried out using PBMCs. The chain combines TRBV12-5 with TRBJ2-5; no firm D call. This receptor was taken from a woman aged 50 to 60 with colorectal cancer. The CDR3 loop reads CASGPRVETQYF. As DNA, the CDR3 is TGTGCTAGTGGTCCAAGGGTCGAGACCCAGTACTTC.